This TCR beta chain was retrieved from a study of T-cell reconstitution after alpha-beta-depleted transplantation in children. This sample's TCRbeta library carried unique molecular identifier barcodes. TCRdb used MiXCR to reprocess the PCR reads, holding one entry per CDR3 protein. This table has 750,000 to 950,000 distinct CDR3 sequences, 15% to 20% appearing once. Trimming stripped 4 bases from V and 8 bases from J, with 17 bases between. Germline values: CDR1 SGHVS, CDR2 FQNEAQ. CDR3 length equals 15 residues. The sample consisted of PBMCs, mostly from graft donor cells, taken 360 days after TCRalphabeta/CD19-depleted stem cell transplant. The clonotype was recovered from a male patient between 5 and 17 years old who had a stem cell transplant for acute lymphoblastic leukemia, so the T cells may come from the graft donor. This chain links TRBV7-8 with TRBJ1-4, with D maybe TRBD1 (5 bases). CDR3 amino acids: CASSSRWGIGEKLFF. CDR3 coding DNA: TGTGCCAGCAGCTCAAGGTGGGGGATCGGAGAAAAACTGTTTTTT.